The present T cell receptor beta chain was sequenced within a study of T cell changes during pregnancy in multiple sclerosis. Clones were sequenced by immunoSEQ multiplex PCR, and TCRdb holds only the in-frame ones, with some missing. The data hold 45,000 to 65,000 clones, with 93% observed a single time. The receptor comes from a female donor with multiple sclerosis, enrolled in a pregnancy study. The sample consisted of CD8+ T cells from peripheral blood mononuclear cells, taken in the third trimester of pregnancy.

The CDR3 region has the DNA TGTGCCAGTGACAGGGAGGATACGCAGTATTTT. This sequence encodes CASDREDTQYF. The rearrangement links TRBV2 to TRBJ2-3; 7 bases fit TRBD1. Germline lookup yields CDR1 SNHLY and CDR2 FYNNEI. There are 11 residues in the CDR3. V lost 9 bases, J lost 6 bases, and 3 bases stayed unmatched.